The clone carrying this T cell receptor beta chain was counted ten times or more. This specimen comes from a study of CD8+CD57+ T cells in acquired aplastic anemia. Study at large: DNA from sorted CD4+ and CD8+ cells averaged roughly 3.2 ug.

The CDR3 is 14 residues long. CDR1 is LNHNV, CDR2 YYDKDF, per germline (reference sequence). Trimming shortened V by 0 bases and J by 3 bases, and 9 bases separated the two germline ends. Genomic DNA provided the template from which TCR beta VDJ and CDR3 profiles were obtained. TCRdb re-called the reads through MiXCR, storing one row per CDR3 protein. The table shows under 500,000 distinct CDR3 sequences, with approximately 33% occurring only once. Patients selected for sequencing had displayed CD8+CD57+ cell expansion by flow cytometry. Sequencing was carried out using sorted CD4+, CD8+, or CD8+CD57+ T cells (not recorded which) from PBMCs. The clonotype comes from a human donor with aplastic anemia. The chain couples TRBV15 to TRBJ2-7, with D unresolved. The CDR3 loop reads CATSRDYTDYEQYF. CDR3 bases: TGTGCCACCAGCAGAGATTACACCGACTACGAGCAGTACTTC.